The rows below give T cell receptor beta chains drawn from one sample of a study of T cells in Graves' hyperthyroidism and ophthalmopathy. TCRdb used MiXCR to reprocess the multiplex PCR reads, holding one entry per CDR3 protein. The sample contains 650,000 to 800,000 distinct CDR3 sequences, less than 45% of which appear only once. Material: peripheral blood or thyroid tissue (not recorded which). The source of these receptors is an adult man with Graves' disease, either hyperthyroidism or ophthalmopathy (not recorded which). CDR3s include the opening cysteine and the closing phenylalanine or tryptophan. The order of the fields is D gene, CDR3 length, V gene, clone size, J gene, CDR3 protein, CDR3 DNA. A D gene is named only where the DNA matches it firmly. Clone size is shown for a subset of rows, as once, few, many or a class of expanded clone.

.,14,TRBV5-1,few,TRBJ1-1,CASSPGIGDTEAFF,TGCGCCAGCAGCCCGGGGATTGGGGACACTGAAGCTTTCTTT
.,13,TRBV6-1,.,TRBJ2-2,CASRLQLTGELFF,TGTGCCAGCAGGCTACAGCTCACCGGGGAGCTGTTTTTT
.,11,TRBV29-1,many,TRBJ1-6,CSVEDGRALHF,TGCAGCGTTGAAGATGGTCGGGCCCTCCACTTT
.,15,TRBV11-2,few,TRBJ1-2,CASSLGFRELSGYTF,TGTGCCAGCAGCTTGGGATTCAGGGAGTTGAGCGGCTACACCTTC
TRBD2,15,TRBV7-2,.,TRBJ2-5,CASSLGGLAGGPVYF,TGTGCCAGCAGCTTAGGGGGACTAGCGGGAGGGCCGGTGTACTTC
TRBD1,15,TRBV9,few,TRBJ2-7,CASSVGGTGGREQYF,TGTGCCAGCAGCGTAGGAGGGACAGGGGGAAGGGAGCAGTACTTC
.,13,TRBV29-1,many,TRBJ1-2,CSVPRAGDYGYTF,TGCAGCGTCCCCCGGGCAGGGGACTATGGCTACACCTTC
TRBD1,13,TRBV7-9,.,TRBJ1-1,CASKGTANTEAFF,TGTGCCAGCAAAGGGACAGCGAACACTGAAGCTTTCTTT
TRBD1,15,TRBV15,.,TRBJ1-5,CATSLGGTGEQPQHF,TGTGCCACCAGCCTCGGAGGGACAGGTGAACAGCCCCAGCATTTT
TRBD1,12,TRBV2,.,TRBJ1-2,CARAGGAGGYTF,TGTGCCAGGGCAGGGGGCGCGGGGGGCTACACCTTC
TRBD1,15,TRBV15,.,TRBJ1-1,CATSRVWTGHTEAFF,TGTGCCACCAGCAGAGTATGGACAGGACACACTGAAGCTTTCTTT
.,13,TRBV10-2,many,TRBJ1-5,CASSESGGGSLHF,TGCGCCAGCAGTGAGTCAGGTGGGGGGTCCTTGCATTTT
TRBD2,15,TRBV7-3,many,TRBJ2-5,CASSLGGLASETQYF,TGTGCCAGCAGCTTAGGAGGACTAGCGAGCGAGACCCAGTACTTC
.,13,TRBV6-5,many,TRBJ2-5,CASSYFRSETQYF,TGTGCCAGCAGTTACTTTCGCTCTGAGACCCAGTACTTC
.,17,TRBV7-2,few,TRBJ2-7,CASSLVSSGGSSYEQYF,TGTGCCAGCAGCTTAGTCTCGTCCGGAGGGAGCTCCTACGAGCAGTACTTC
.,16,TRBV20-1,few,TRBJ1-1,CSARDYRREGNTEAFF,TGCAGTGCTAGAGATTATCGAAGGGAAGGCAACACTGAAGCTTTCTTT
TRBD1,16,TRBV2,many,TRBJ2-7,CASSDNLRDRNYEQYF,TGTGCCAGCAGTGACAATTTGAGGGACAGGAACTACGAGCAGTACTTC